This TCR beta chain was recorded in a study of blood T cells in healthy people across ages. This CDR3 comprises 11 residues. V lost 6 bases to trimming and J lost 4 bases, with 9 bases between them. Germline V gene data show CDR1 as SQVTM and CDR2 as ANQGSEA. Through a sample-barcoded 5' primer and a J-beta primer mix, a second PCR was run for about 6 to 11 cycles. TCRdb processed the 5' RACE reads anew with MiXCR; each CDR3 protein has one entry. The sample consists of roughly 1,500,000 distinct CDR3 sequences, roughly 45% of them appearing once. Study-level results: Comparison with aged donors showed that long-lived donors had more naive CD4+ cells and higher diversity.

In this sample, this clonotype turned up many times. Its antigen remains unknown. The rearrangement links TRBV29-1 to TRBJ2-5, with a tentative D call TRBD1 (6 bases). Sequenced input: blood. This TCR was recovered from a young woman in good health. The CDR3 DNA reads TGCAGCGTCTACAGGGTAGAGACCCAGTACTTC. Protein: CSVYRVETQYF.